This note documents a single T cell receptor (beta chain) sequence. The antigen is undetermined. Other DNA sequences within the sample encode an identical CDR3. With 60 Vbeta and 13 Jbeta primers, the PCR was carried out. This table comes from immunoSEQ multiplex PCR, and its TCRdb copy is limited to in-frame clones, with some not included. The table lists about 140,000 clones. This specimen comes from a study of cytomegalovirus exposure and HLA in healthy donors. Germline CDR1 and CDR2: SGDLS and YYNGEE. V dropped 0 bases and J dropped 4 bases, with 4 bases sitting between them. The CDR3 consists of 12 residues. General study results and limits: Association of a missense DCLRE1C variant with TCR beta V- and J-gene trimming was reported in a later analysis. In a later analysis, parvovirus B19, influenza, CMV and Epstein-Barr virus appeared linked to several top co-occurrence clusters. DRB1 had the most TCR associations and HLA-C the fewest, a later analysis found, with rates varying by HLA locus. Among immune exposure information, only CMV serostatus was available.

The origin of this receptor is a man between 40 and 49 years old in good health and CMV-seronegative. The sequenced material came from PBMCs. J is TRBJ1-2 and V is TRBV9; D gene unclear. The CDR3 DNA sequence: TGTGCCAGCAGCGTAGGAGGCTATGGCTACACCTTC. Amino acid sequence: CASSVGGYGYTF.